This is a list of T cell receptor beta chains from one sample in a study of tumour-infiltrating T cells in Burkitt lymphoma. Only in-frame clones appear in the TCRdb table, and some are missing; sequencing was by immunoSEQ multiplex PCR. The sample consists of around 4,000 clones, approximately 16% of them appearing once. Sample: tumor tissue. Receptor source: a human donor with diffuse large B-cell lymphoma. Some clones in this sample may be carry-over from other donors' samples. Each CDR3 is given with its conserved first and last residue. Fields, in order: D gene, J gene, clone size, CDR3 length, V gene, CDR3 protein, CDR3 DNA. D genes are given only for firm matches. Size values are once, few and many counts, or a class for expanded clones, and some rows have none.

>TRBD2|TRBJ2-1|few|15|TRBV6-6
CASSSQGGTYNEQFF
TGTGCCAGCAGCTCGCAGGGAGGGACCTACAATGAGCAGTTCTTC
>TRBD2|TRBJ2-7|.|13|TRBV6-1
CASSASGRAEQYF
TGTGCCAGCAGTGCTAGCGGGAGGGCCGAGCAGTACTTC
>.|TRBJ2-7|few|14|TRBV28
CASRADRSSYEQYF
TGTGCCAGCAGAGCGGACCGGAGCTCCTACGAGCAGTACTTC
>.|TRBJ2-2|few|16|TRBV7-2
CASRSGHPPNTGELFF
TGTGCCAGCAGATCTGGACACCCGCCGAACACCGGGGAGCTGTTTTTT
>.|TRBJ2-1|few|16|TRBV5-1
CASSLDPSGEYNEQFF
TGCGCCAGCAGCTTAGACCCAAGCGGAGAATACAATGAGCAGTTCTTC
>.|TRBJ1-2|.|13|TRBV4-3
CASSQDTGYGYTF
TGCGCCAGCAGCCAAGATACAGGGTATGGCTACACCTTC
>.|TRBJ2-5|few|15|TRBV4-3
CASSQVWGRAETQYF
TGCGCCAGCAGCCAAGTCTGGGGCAGAGCAGAGACCCAGTACTTC
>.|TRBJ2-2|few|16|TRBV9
CASRDTTGPGSGELFF
TGTGCCAGCAGAGACACTACGGGACCTGGGTCCGGGGAGCTGTTTTTT
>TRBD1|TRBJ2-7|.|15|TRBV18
CASSPRQGDGYEQYF
TGTGCCAGCTCACCAAGACAGGGGGATGGGTACGAGCAGTACTTC
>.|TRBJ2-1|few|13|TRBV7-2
CASSLVRLGEQFF
TGTGCCAGCAGCTTAGTACGGCTTGGCGAGCAGTTCTTC
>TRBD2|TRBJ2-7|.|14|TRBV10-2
CASSRTSGSYEQYF
TGCGCCAGCAGTAGGACTAGCGGTTCCTACGAGCAGTACTTC
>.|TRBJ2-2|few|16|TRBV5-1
CASSLAAGAGTGELFF
TGCGCCAGCAGCTTGGCTGCGGGGGCGGGGACCGGGGAGCTGTTTTTT
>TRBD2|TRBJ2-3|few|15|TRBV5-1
CASSPTGGQVDTQYF
TGCGCCAGCAGCCCGACGGGGGGGCAGGTAGATACGCAGTATTTT
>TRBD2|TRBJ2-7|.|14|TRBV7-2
CASSLGLAVTEQYF
TGTGCCAGCAGCTTAGGGCTAGCGGTAACCGAGCAGTACTTC